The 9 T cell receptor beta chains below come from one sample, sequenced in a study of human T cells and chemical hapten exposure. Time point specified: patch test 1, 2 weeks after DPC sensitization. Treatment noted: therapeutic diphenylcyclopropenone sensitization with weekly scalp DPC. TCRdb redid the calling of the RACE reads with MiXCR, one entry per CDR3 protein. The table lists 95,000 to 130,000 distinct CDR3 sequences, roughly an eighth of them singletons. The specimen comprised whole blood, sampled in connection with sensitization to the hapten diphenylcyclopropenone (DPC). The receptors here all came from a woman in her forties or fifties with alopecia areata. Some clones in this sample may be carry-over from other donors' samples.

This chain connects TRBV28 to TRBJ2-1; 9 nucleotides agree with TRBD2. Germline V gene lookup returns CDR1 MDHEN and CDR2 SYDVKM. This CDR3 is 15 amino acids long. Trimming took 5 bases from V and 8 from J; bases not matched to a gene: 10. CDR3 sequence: CASSPTLAGVDEQFF. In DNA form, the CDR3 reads TGTGCCAGCAGTCCTACTTTAGCGGGAGTTGATGAGCAGTTCTTC.

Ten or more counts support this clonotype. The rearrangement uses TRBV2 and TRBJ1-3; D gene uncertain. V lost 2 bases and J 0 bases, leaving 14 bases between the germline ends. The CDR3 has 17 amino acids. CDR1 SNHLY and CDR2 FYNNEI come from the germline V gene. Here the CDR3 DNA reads TGTGCCAGCAGTGAAATGGGTGTGGAGATCTCTGGAAACACCATATATTTT. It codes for CASSEMGVEISGNTIYF.

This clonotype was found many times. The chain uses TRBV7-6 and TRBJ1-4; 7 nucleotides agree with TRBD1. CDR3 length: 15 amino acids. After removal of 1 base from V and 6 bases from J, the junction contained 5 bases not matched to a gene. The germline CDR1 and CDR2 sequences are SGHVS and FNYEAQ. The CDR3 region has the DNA TGTGCCAGCAGCTTAGAGGGACAGAGCTATGAAAAACTGTTTTTT. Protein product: CASSLEGQSYEKLFF.

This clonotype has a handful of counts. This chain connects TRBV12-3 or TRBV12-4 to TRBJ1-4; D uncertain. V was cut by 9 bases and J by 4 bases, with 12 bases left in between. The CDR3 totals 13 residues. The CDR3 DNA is TGTGCCAGTAGACCGGGTCTTAATGAAAAACTGTTTTTT. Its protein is CASRPGLNEKLFF.

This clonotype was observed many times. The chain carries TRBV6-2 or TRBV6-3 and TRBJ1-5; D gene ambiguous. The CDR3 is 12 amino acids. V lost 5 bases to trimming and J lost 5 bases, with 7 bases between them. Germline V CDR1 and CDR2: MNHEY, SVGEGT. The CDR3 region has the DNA TGTGCCAGCAGTCACGGGGATCAGCCCCAGCATTTT. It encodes CASSHGDQPQHF.

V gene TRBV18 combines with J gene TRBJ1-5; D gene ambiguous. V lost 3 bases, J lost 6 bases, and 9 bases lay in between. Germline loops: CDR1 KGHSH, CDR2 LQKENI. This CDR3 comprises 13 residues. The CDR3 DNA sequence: TGTGCCAGCTCACCCAACAACGGTCAGCCCCAGCATTTT. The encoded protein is CASSPNNGQPQHF.

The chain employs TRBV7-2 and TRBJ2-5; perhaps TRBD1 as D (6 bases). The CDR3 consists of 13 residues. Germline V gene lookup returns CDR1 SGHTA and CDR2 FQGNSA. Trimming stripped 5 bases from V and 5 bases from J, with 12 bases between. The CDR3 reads CASSPTGYETQYF. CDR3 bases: TGTGCCAGCAGCCCAACAGGGTACGAGACCCAGTACTTC.

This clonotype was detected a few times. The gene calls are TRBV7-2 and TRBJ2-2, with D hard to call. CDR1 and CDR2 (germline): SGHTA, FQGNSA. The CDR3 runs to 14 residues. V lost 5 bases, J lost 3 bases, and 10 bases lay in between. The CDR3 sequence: CASSLQTYTGELFF. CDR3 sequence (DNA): TGTGCCAGCAGCCTACAGACCTACACCGGGGAGCTGTTTTTT.

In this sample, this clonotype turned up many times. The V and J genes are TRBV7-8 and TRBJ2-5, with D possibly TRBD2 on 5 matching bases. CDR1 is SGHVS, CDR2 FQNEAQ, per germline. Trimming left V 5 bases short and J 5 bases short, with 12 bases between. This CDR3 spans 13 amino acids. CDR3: CASSPTIAETQYF. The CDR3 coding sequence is TGTGCCAGCAGCCCGACTATTGCGGAGACCCAGTACTTC.